The 13 T cell receptor beta chains in this list originate from one sample, sequenced in a study of OX40 agonist ivuxolimab in advanced cancers. TCRdb keeps only in-frame clones here, not all; method: immunoSEQ multiplex PCR. The sample lists over 55,000 clones, 85% to 95% occurring once. The specimen comprised CD4+ or CD8+ T cells sorted from blood, sampled in a trial of the OX40 agonist ivuxolimab. These receptors all stem from an adult with an advanced solid tumor such as melanoma, head and neck, liver or kidney cancer.

The chain has TRBV7-6 and TRBJ2-7, with D maybe TRBD1 (5 bases). This CDR3 contains 12 residues. V was cut by 5 bases and J by 4 bases, with 9 bases left in between. Germline CDR1 reads SGHVS; CDR2 reads FNYEAQ. CDR3 region: CASSPDNYEQYF. CDR3 bases: TGTGCCAGCAGCCCGGACAATTACGAGCAGTACTTC.

V usage is TRBV7-9 and J usage is TRBJ1-2, with unresolved D. V shed 4 bases and J shed 4 bases, with 16 bases lying between them. CDR1 and CDR2 from the germline V gene are SEHNR and FQNEAQ (reference sequence). The CDR3 is made up of 15 amino acids. The CDR3 is CASSSGTGIPYGYTF. The CDR3 bases are TGTGCCAGCAGCTCCGGTACGGGGATACCCTATGGCTACACCTTC.

The chain has TRBV10-3 and TRBJ1-3; no firm D call. Between the trimmed V and J ends, which lost 3 bases and 0 bases, there was a span of 9 bases. In germline, CDR1 is ENHRY, CDR2 SYGVKD. There are 15 residues in the CDR3. The CDR3 is CAISESAFSGNTIYF. In DNA, the CDR3 is TGTGCCATCAGTGAAAGCGCTTTCTCTGGAAACACCATATATTTT.

V gene TRBV5-1 combines with J gene TRBJ1-4; no clear D. Germline V CDR1 and CDR2: SGHRS, YFSETQ. V was clipped by 4 bases and J by 0 bases, with 13 bases between them. The CDR3 has 16 residues. As DNA, the CDR3 is TGCGCCAGCAGCCCGAGCAACAGACCAACTAATGAAAAACTGTTTTTT. It translates to CASSPSNRPTNEKLFF. Complete variable domain (other parts from reference TRBV5-1 and TRBJ1-4): KAGVTQTPRYLIKTRGQQVTLSCSPISGHRSVSWYQQTPGQGLQFLFEYFSETQRNKGNFPGRFSGRQFSNSRSEMNVSTLELGDSALYLCASSPSNRPTNEKLFFGSGTQLSVL.

The chain recombines TRBV6-5 with TRBJ2-1; unclear D gene. Trimming removed 7 bases from V and 7 bases from J, with 14 bases in between. This CDR3 has 13 amino acids. Looked up from germline, CDR1 is MNHEY and CDR2 is SVGAGI. CDR3 loop: CASIHPNLNEQFF. In DNA, the CDR3 is TGTGCCAGCATCCACCCCAATTTGAATGAGCAGTTCTTC.

The rearrangement joins TRBV28 to TRBJ1-5; D ambiguous. The CDR3 is made up of 14 amino acids. Germline V CDR1 and CDR2: MDHEN, SYDVKM. Trimming stripped 11 bases from V and 7 bases from J, with 21 bases between. CDR3 bases: TGTGCCTCCTTTACGGGCCAAAGAGGACAGCCCCAGCATTTT. It is translated as CASFTGQRGQPQHF.

The V gene is TRBV2, the J gene TRBJ2-3; 9 positions match TRBD2. Germline CDR1 SNHLY, CDR2 FYNNEI. V shed 3 bases, J shed 0 bases, and the junction held 4 bases outside the gene matches. The CDR3 extends over 16 amino acids. CDR3 bases: TGTGCCAGCAGTGAGTGGCTAGCGGGGAGCACAGATACGCAGTATTTT. This codes for CASSEWLAGSTDTQYF.

The chain is built from TRBV9 and TRBJ2-1, with TRBD2 identical over 9 bases. With V trimmed by 0 bases and J by 10 bases, 11 bases remained unmatched. The germline V gene has CDR1 SGDLS and CDR2 YYNGEE. The CDR3 is 16 residues long. The CDR3 nucleotides are TGTGCCAGCAGCGTAGGTGGTAGCGGGAGTTATGTGGAGCAGTTCTTC. It specifies CASSVGGSGSYVEQFF. Full variable domain (rest looked up from reference TRBV9 and TRBJ2-1): DSGVTQTPKHLITATGQRVTLRCSPRSGDLSVYWYQQSLDQGLQFLIQYYNGEERAKGNILERFSAQQFPDLHSELNLSSLELGDSALYFCASSVGGSGSYVEQFFGPGTRLTVL.

The chain employs TRBV19 and TRBJ1-1, with D unresolved. The CDR3 is 13 residues long. Germline values: CDR1 LNHDA, CDR2 SQIVND (reference sequence). V was clipped by 2 bases and J by 0 bases, with 4 bases between them. The CDR3 DNA reads TGTGCCAGTAGTATATCAGTGAACACTGAAGCTTTCTTT. This codes for CASSISVNTEAFF.

This chain joins TRBV2 and TRBJ2-7; 12 positions agree with TRBD2. The CDR3 runs to 15 residues. Trimming removed 6 bases from V and 2 bases from J; junction bases left unmatched: 5. Germline V CDR1 and CDR2: SNHLY, FYNNEI. CDR3 DNA: TGTGCCAGCAGCCCCGGGACTAGCGGGCCCTACGAGCAGTACTTC. Translating gives CASSPGTSGPYEQYF.

There are a few counts of this clone. The rearrangement links TRBV7-6 to TRBJ2-7; D is perhaps TRBD2 (5 bases). The CDR3 runs to 14 residues. V lost 4 bases to trimming and J lost 0 bases, with 10 bases between them. CDR1 is SGHVS and CDR2 is FNYEAQ in the germline V gene. The CDR3 DNA reads TGTGCCAGCAGCTCCACTAGAATCTCCTACGAGCAGTACTTC. It yields the protein CASSSTRISYEQYF.

V is TRBV5-5 and J is TRBJ1-2, with TRBD1 matching over 11 bases. This CDR3 has 17 residues. Germline V gene data show CDR1 as SGHKS and CDR2 as YYEKEE (reference sequence). The V segment lost 0 bases and the J segment 3 bases; nucleotides outside the gene matches: 7. CDR3 coding DNA: TGTGCCAGCAGCTTGGGGACAGGGGGCAGGATCGACTATGGCTACACCTTC. This gives the protein CASSLGTGGRIDYGYTF.

The gene calls are TRBV19 and TRBJ2-2; D is possibly TRBD2 (5 bases). Germline assignment: CDR1 LNHDA and CDR2 SQIVND (reference sequence). Deletions cut 4 bases from V and 8 bases from J, with 11 bases between. CDR3 length: 13 amino acids. CDR3 nucleotides: TGTGCCAGTAGTAACTCGGGATGGGGGGAGCTGTTTTTT. Its protein is CASSNSGWGELFF.